This TCR beta chain comes out of a study of Tregs in tolerant kidney transplant recipients. Findings and caveats of the study: Validation in larger populations is needed because few patients were studied.

The nonmyeloablative bone marrow transplants came from related graft donors, with transient mixed chimerism. Thawed PBMCs were FACS-sorted into unstimulated CD4+CD25+CD127- regulatory T cells, CD4+CD25- non-regulatory cells, CD4 and CD8 cells. The assay was immunoSEQ multiplex PCR, and TCRdb's table has in-frame clones only and misses some. Among over 70,000 clones listed, roughly nine tenths were seen once. Only a few counts were recorded for this clone. The antigen remains unidentified. Other DNA sequences in this specimen translate into the identical CDR3. J gave up 7 bases and V 8 bases, and 2 bases lay outside the gene matches. CDR1 is SGHTA, CDR2 FQGNSA, per germline. The CDR3 runs 12 residues.

The specimen was CD4+ T cells from blood (PBMCs), collected 24 months after the transplant. The source of this sequence is a human patient who received a combined kidney and bone marrow transplant. The T cells may partly be graft donor cells. The chain is built from TRBV7-2 and TRBJ1-6, with 7 bases identical to TRBD1. The CDR3 is CASAGGNSPLHF. In DNA, the CDR3 is TGTGCCAGCGCAGGGGGGAATTCACCCCTCCACTTT.